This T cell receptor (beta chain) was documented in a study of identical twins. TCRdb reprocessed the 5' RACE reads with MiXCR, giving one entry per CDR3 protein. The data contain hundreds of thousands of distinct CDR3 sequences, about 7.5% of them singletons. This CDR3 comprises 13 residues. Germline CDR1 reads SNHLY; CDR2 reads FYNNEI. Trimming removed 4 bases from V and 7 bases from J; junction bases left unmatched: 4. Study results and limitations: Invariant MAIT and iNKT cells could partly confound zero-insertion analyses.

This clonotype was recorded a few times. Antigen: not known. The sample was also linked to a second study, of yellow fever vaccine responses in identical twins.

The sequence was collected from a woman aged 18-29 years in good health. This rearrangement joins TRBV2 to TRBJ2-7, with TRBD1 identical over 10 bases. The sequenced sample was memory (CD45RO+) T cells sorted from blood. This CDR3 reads CASSGQGAREQYF. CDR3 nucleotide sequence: TGTGCCAGCAGTGGACAGGGGGCTAGGGAGCAGTACTTC.